This TCR beta chain was found in a study of T cell responses to AZD1222 COVID-19 vaccine (dated by TCRdb to the early 2020s). For the wider study: Because spike-specific TCR depth and breadth did not differ between the two schedules, AZD1222 recipients who got a second dose at roughly 4 weeks were pooled with those who got a second dose at roughly 12 weeks. TCR sequencing covered some 250 trial participants: 207 given two doses of AZD1222 and 26 given two doses of MenACWY control vaccine. Enrollment into the trials was organized by age into subgroups of 18-55, 56-69 and 70-plus years, and those subgroups contained roughly 140, 27 and 60 TCR-sequenced participants, respectively. Beyond this particular receptor, the publication reports: Epitopes outside the regions mutated in the B.1.351 and B.1.1.7 variants were reportedly recognized by nearly half of the unique spike-specific TCRs. A significant rise in spike-specific TCR breadth and depth was observed after two AZD1222 doses relative to day 0 and relative to MenACWY recipients. In the small 56-69-year group, the increase in depth fell short of significance, most likely because of low power. No day 14 peak-response samples were available, so repertoires were characterized only after the peak T cell response. Participants were mostly white British and included more females than males, and it was suggested by the authors that clonal diversity may have been underestimated. Conclusions about previously exposed vaccinees were limited because only six AZD1222 recipients were SARS-CoV-2 seropositive at baseline. CD4 TCRs associated with the vaccine covered the entire spike protein, and the dominant responses were in regions 160-218 and 743-854.

Explained via the paper, the time point label denotes: baseline before first vaccination. Vaccinee samples came from UK trials COV001 and COV002, including a single-blind randomized controlled phase 2/3 trial of AZD1222 (ChAdOx1 nCoV-19) in healthy adults. For TCRbeta chain sequencing, PBMC samples were collected from trial participants at day 0 and at day 28 after the second dose. The CDR3 regions of human TCRbeta chains were analyzed by immunosequencing. The source study handled its data this way. Repertoire TCRs were matched against a reference library of SARS-CoV-2-specific TCRs generated with the MIRA antigen-specificity platform. Breadth was defined as the fraction of unique TCRs that were SARS-CoV-2-associated, and depth was defined as the fraction of total T cells that were SARS-CoV-2-associated. Using the MIRA data, each spike-specific TCR was mapped to the spike region that the TCR reacts to and placed in a CD4 or CD8 class. Log10-transformed breadth and depth values were compared by one-way ANOVA with Sidak's multiple comparisons tests. The clones in this table, taken by TCRdb from immuneACCESS, are in-frame only. Not every clone is retained; where verified, under half of the shortfall comes from an unresolved V gene, and the cause of the rest is unknown. V and J calls and clone size follow that table, whereas D and trimming were derived from the DNA. This sample comprises approximately 70,000 clones, 80% to 90% of them detected only once. Under 3% of the sample belongs to the ten largest clones.

Points on this clone: What this receptor recognizes is not known. Per-base quality was not reported, and no clone a single base away is much larger than it.

The germline V gene yields MDHEN for CDR1 and SYDVKM for CDR2. V lost 6 bases and J lost 8 bases; the stretch between them is 10 bases long. Taken from cysteine to phenylalanine, the CDR3 has 12 residues. Left in the record is the CDR3 DNA by itself, 36 bases read in frame from the first base. This chain is built from TRBV28 and TRBJ2-2; the D gene is unclear. The clonotype originates from an adult in good health. The sequences come from peripheral blood, collected on day 0 of AZD1222 vaccination. The CDR3 reads CASSSNSGELFF. The sequence in DNA is TGTGCCAGCAGCTCGAACTCTGGGGAGCTGTTTTTT.